What follows are 4 T cell receptor beta chains derived from one specimen sequenced in a study of shared clonotypes between healthy human individuals. The assay was immunoSEQ multiplex PCR, and TCRdb's table has in-frame clones only and misses some. The data show around 700,000 clones, with 72% seen just once and 1.5% to 2% held by the top ten. Sample: memory CD4+ T cells sorted from blood. Subset in this sample: CD45RA-negative fraction. The source of these receptors is a woman in her thirties in good health.

This clone has only one observation. The chain links TRBV19 to TRBJ1-4; D remains unclear. The CDR3 spans 13 residues. Trimming stripped 5 bases from V and 8 bases from J, with 12 bases between. Germline V gene lookup returns CDR1 LNHDA and CDR2 SQIVND (reference sequence). CDR3 nucleotides: TGTGCCAGTAGTTTCTATAGCGCCGAAAAACTGTTTTTT. Its protein product is CASSFYSAEKLFF.

This clone was picked up one time. Other DNA sequences in this sample translate to the same CDR3. The rearrangement uses TRBV19 and TRBJ2-6; D gene ambiguous. From germline, CDR1 is LNHDA and CDR2 SQIVND (reference sequence). This CDR3 region has 14 residues. Deletions cut 5 bases from V and 4 bases from J, with 9 bases between. The DNA for the CDR3 is TGTGCCAGTAGTTTAGGGTCAGGGGCCAACGTCCTGACTTTC. Its protein is CASSLGSGANVLTF.

The CDR3 spells CASSPETGQSNQPQHF. The DNA of the CDR3 is TGTGCCAGCAGTCCTGAGACAGGTCAAAGCAATCAGCCCCAGCATTTT. The V gene is TRBV27, the J gene TRBJ1-5, with D possibly being TRBD1 (6 bases). The length of the CDR3 is 16 residues. V was pared by 5 bases and J by 1 base, with 15 bases between. From germline, CDR1 is MNHEY and CDR2 SMNVEV (reference sequence).

The chain links TRBV7-9 to TRBJ1-2, with no clear D. CDR3 length equals 14 residues. The V gene's germline CDR1 is SEHNR and CDR2 FQNEAQ (reference sequence). V lost 1 base and J 3 bases, leaving 9 bases between the germline ends. The CDR3 loop reads CASSLVAAHYGYTF. In nucleotides, the CDR3 is TGTGCCAGCAGCTTAGTCGCAGCCCACTATGGCTACACCTTC. Based on the CDR3 plus reference TRBV7-9 and TRBJ1-2, the full variable domain is DTGVSQNPRHKITKRGQNVTFRCDPISEHNRLYWYRQTLGQGPEFLTYFQNEAQLEKSRLLSDRFSAERPKGSFSTLEIQRTEQGDSAMYLCASSLVAAHYGYTFGSGTRLTVV.